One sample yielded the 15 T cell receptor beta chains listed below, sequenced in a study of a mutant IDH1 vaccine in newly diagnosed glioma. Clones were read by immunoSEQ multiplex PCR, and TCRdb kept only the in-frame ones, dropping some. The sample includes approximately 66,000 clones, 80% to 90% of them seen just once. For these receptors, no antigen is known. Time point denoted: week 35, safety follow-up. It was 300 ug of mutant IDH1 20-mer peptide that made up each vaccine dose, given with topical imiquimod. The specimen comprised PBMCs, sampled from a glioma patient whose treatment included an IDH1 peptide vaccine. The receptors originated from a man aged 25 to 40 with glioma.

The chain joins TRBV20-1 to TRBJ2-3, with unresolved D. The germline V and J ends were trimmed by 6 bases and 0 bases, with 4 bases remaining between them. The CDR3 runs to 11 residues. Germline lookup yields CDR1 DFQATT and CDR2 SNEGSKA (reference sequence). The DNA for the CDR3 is TGCAGTGCGGAGAGCACAGATACGCAGTATTTT. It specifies CSAESTDTQYF.

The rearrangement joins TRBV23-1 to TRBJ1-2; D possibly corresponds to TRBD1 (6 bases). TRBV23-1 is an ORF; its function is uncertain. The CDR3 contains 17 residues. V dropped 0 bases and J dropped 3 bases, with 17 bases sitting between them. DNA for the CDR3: TGCGCCAGCAGTCAATCGGGGACAAGGAGGTTTTACTATGGCTACACCTTC. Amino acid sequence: CASSQSGTRRFYYGYTF.

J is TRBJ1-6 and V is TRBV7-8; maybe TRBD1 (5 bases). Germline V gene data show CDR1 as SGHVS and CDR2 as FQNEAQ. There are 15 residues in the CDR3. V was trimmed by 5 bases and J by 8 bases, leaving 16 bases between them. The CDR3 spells CASSEHRGGHSPLHF. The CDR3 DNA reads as TGTGCCAGCAGCGAGCATAGGGGCGGGCATTCACCCCTCCACTTT.

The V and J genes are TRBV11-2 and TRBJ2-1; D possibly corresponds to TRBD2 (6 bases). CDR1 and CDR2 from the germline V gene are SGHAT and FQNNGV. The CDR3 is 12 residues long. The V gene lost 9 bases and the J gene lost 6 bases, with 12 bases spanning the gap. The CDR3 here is CASVDGGNEQFF. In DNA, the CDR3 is TGTGCCAGTGTAGACGGGGGCAATGAGCAGTTCTTC.

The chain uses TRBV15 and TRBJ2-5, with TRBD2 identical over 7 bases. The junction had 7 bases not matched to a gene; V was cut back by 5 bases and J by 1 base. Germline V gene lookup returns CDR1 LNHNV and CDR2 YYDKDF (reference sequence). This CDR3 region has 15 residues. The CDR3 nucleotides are TGTGCCACCAGCTCAACATCTAGCGGCCAAGAGACCCAGTACTTC. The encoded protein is CATSSTSSGQETQYF. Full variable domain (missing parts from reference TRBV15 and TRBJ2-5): DAMVIQNPRYQVTQFGKPVTLSCSQTLNHNVMYWYQQKSSQAPKLLFHYYDKDFNNEADTPDNFQSRRPNTSFCFLDIRSPGLGDTAMYLCATSSTSSGQETQYFGPGTRLLVL.

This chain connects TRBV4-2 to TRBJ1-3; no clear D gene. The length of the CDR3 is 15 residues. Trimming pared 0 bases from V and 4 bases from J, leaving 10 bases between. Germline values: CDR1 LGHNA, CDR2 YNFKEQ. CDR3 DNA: TGTGCCAGCAGCCAAGATCTTACAGCCGGAAACACCATATATTTT. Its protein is CASSQDLTAGNTIYF.

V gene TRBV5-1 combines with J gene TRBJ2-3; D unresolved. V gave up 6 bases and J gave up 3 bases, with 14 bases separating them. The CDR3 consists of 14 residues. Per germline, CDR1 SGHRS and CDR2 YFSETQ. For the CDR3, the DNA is TGCGCCAGCACAACTGTCTACGGGACAGATACGCAGTATTTT. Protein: CASTTVYGTDTQYF.

This CDR3 reads CASSRELSSYNEQFF. In nucleotides, the CDR3 is TGTGCCAGCAGCCGAGAACTAAGCTCCTACAATGAGCAGTTCTTC. The chain carries TRBV14 and TRBJ2-1; D is unclear. The CDR3 is 15 residues long. Trimming removed 4 bases at V and 0 bases at J, with 10 bases between. In germline, CDR1 is SGHDN, CDR2 FVKESK.

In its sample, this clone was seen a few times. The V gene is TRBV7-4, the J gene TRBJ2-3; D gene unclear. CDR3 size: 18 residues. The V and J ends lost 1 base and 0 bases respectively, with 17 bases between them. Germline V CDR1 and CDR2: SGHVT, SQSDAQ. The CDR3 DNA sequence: TGTGCCAGCAGCTTAGTGCTCTGCTTTTGGGTCAGCACAGATACGCAGTATTTT. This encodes CASSLVLCFWVSTDTQYF.

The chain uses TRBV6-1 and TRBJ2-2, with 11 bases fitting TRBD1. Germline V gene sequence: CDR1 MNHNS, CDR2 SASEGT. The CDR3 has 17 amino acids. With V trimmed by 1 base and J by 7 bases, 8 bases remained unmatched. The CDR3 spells CASSEEPGQGVYGELFF. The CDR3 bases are TGTGCCAGCAGTGAAGAACCGGGACAGGGGGTCTACGGGGAGCTGTTTTTT.

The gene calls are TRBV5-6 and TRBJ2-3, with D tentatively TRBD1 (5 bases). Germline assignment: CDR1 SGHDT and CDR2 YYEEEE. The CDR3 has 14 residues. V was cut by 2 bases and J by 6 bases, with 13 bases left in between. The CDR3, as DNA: TGTGCCAGCAGCTTTTGGGGCGCAATGGATACGCAGTATTTT. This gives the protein CASSFWGAMDTQYF.

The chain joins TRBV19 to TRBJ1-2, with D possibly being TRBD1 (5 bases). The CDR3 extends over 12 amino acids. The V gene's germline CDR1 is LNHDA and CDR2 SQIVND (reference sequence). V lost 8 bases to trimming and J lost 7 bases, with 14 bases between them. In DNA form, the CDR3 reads TGTGCCAGTTGGGACCGCTTTTCTGGCTACACCTTC. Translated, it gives CASWDRFSGYTF.

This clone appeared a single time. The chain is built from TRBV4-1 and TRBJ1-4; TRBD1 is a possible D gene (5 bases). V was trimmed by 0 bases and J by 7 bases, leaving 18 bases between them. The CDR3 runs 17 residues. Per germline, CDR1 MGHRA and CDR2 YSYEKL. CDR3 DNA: TGCGCCAGCAGCCAAGAACAGGTCCGGAGCCCTGGTGAAAAACTGTTTTTT. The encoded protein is CASSQEQVRSPGEKLFF.

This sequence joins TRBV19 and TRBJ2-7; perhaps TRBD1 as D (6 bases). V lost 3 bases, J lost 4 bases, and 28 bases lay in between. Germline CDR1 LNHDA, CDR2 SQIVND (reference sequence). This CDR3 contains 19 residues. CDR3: CASSIGPFQPDSSGYEQYF. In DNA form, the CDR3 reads TGTGCCAGTAGTATCGGACCCTTCCAACCGGACAGCAGTGGGTACGAGCAGTACTTC.

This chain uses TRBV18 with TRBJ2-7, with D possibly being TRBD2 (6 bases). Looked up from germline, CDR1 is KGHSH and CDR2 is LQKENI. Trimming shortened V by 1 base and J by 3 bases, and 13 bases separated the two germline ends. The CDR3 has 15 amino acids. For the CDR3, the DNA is TGTGCCAGCTCACCACGCGAGCCGGGACTCTACGAGCAGTACTTC. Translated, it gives CASSPREPGLYEQYF.